The 2 T cell receptor beta chains reported below all come from one sample, sequenced in a study of cytomegalovirus exposure and HLA in healthy donors. The PCR had 60 Vbeta and 13 Jbeta primers. The assay was immunoSEQ multiplex PCR, and TCRdb's table has in-frame clones only and misses some. This table holds about 180,000 clones, roughly 80% found once. The sample consisted of PBMCs. All receptors derive from a man in his 60s in good health and CMV-seronegative.

V is TRBV5-6 and J is TRBJ1-4; TRBD1 agrees at 9 bases. V was clipped by 4 bases and J by 4 bases; unmatched bases: 5. The CDR3 runs to 15 residues. Germline-derived CDR1 and CDR2 are SGHDT and YYEEEE. Here the CDR3 reads CASSPGTGFNEKLFF. The CDR3 DNA sequence: TGTGCCAGCAGCCCAGGGACAGGGTTTAATGAAAAACTGTTTTTT. Combining the CDR3 with reference TRBV5-6 and TRBJ1-4 gives the whole variable domain DAGVTQSPTHLIKTRGQQVTLRCSPKSGHDTVSWYQQALGQGPQFIFQYYEEEERQRGNFPDRFSGHQFPNYSSELNVNALLLGDSALYLCASSPGTGFNEKLFFGSGTQLSVL.

V gene TRBV2 combines with J gene TRBJ1-5, with TRBD1 matching over 8 bases. CDR1 is SNHLY, CDR2 FYNNEI, per germline. The CDR3 loop spans 15 amino acids. V lost 4 bases, J lost 6 bases, and 8 bases stayed unmatched. The CDR3 nucleotides read TGTGCCAGCAGTGGACAGGGGATAGCGGGTCAGCCCCAGCATTTT. Amino acid sequence: CASSGQGIAGQPQHF.